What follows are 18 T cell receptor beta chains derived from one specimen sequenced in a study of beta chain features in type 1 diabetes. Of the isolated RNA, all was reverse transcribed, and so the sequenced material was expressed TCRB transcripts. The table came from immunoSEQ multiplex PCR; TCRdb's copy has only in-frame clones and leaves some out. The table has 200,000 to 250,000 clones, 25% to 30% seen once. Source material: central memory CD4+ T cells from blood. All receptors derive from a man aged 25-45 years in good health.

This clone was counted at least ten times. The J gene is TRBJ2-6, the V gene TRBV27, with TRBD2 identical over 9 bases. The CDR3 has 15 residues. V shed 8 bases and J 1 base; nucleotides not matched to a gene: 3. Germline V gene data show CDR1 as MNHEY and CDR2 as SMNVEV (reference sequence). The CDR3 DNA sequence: TGTGCCAGCGGGCTAGCGGGATCTGGGGCCAACGTCCTGACTTTC. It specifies CASGLAGSGANVLTF.

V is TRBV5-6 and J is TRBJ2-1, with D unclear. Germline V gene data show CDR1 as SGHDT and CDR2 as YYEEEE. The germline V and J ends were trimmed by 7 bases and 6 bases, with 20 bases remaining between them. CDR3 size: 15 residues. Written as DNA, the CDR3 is TGTGCCAGCGACACCAGACGGAAAAGGAGCAATGAGCAGTTCTTC. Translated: CASDTRRKRSNEQFF.

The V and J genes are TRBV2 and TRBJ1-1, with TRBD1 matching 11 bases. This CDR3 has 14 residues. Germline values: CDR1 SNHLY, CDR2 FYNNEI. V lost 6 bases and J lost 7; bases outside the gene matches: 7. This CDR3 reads CASSPRTGGGEAFF. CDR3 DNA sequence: TGTGCCAGCAGCCCTAGGACAGGGGGCGGTGAAGCTTTCTTT.

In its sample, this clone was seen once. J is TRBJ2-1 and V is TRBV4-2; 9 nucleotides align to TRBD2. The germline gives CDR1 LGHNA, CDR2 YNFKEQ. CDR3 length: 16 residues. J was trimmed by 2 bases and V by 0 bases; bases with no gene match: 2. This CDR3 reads CASSQELAGAYNEQFF. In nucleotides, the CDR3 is TGTGCCAGCAGCCAAGAGTTAGCGGGGGCCTACAATGAGCAGTTCTTC.

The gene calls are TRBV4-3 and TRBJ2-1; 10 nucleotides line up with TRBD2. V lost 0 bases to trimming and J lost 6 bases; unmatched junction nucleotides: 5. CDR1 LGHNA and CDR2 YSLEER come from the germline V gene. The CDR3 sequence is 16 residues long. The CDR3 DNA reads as TGCGCCAGCAGCCAAGATCTAGCGGGAGCACGCAATGAGCAGTTCTTC. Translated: CASSQDLAGARNEQFF.

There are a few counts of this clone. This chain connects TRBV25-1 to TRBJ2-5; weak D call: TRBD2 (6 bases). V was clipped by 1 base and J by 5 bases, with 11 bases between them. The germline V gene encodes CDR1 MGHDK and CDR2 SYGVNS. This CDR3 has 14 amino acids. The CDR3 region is CASSELEGGETQYF. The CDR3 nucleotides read TGTGCCAGCAGTGAATTGGAGGGTGGGGAGACCCAGTACTTC.

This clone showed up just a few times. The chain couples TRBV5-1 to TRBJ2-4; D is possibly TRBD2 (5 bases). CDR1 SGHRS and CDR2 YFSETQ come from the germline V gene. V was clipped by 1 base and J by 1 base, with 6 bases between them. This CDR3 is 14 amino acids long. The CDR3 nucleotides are TGCGCCAGCAGCTTGTCGGGGGCCAAAAACATTCAGTACTTC. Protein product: CASSLSGAKNIQYF.

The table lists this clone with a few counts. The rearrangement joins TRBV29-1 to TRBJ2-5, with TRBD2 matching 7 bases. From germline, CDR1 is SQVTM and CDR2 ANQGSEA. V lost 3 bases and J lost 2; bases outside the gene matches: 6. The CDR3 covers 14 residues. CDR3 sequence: CSVEVQRGQETQYF. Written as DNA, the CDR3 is TGCAGCGTTGAGGTCCAGCGGGGACAAGAGACCCAGTACTTC.

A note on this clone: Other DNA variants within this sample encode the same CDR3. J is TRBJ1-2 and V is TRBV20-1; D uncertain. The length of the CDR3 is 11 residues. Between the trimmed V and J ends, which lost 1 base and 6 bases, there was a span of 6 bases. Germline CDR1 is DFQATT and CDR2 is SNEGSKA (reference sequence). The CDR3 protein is CSARVKDGYTF. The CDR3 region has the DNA TGCAGTGCTAGAGTTAAAGATGGCTACACCTTC.

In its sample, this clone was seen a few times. The CDR3 loop reads CASSESGVGANVLTF. CDR3 in DNA: TGCGCCAGCAGTGAGTCCGGAGTCGGGGCCAACGTCCTGACTTTC. This chain connects TRBV10-1 to TRBJ2-6, with no clear D. CDR1 and CDR2 (germline): WNHNN, SYGVQD (reference sequence). The CDR3 has 15 residues. Trimming took 0 bases from V and 4 from J, leaving 7 bases between them.

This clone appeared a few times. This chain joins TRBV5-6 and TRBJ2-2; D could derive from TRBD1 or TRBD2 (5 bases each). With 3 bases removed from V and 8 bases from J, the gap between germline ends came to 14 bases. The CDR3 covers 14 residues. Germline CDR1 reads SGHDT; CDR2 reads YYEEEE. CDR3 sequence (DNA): TGTGCCAGCAGCTCGTGGGACGTCCGAGGGGAGCTGTTTTTT. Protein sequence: CASSSWDVRGELFF.

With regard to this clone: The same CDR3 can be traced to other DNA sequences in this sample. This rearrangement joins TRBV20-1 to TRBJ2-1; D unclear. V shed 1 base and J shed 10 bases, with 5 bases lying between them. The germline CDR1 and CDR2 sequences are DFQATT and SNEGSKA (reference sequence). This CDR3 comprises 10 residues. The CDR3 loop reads CSARVREQFF. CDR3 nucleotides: TGCAGTGCTAGAGTCCGCGAGCAGTTCTTC.

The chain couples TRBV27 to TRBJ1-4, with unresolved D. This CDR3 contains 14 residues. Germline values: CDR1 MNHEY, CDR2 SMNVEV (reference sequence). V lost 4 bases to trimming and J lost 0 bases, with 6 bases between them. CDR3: CASSWAATNEKLFF. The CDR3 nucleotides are TGTGCCAGCAGTTGGGCAGCAACTAATGAAAAACTGTTTTTT. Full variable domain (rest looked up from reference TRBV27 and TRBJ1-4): EAQVTQNPRYLITVTGKKLTVTCSQNMNHEYMSWYRQDPGLGLRQIYYSMNVEVTDKGDVPEGYKVSRKEKRNFPLILESPSPNQTSLYFCASSWAATNEKLFFGSGTQLSVL.

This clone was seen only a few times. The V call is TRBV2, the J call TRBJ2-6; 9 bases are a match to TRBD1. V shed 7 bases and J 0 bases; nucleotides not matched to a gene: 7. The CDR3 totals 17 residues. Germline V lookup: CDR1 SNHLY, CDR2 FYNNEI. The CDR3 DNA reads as TGTGCCAGCACCGAGGGGGGACAGGGCTCTGGGGCCAACGTCCTGACTTTC. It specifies CASTEGGQGSGANVLTF.

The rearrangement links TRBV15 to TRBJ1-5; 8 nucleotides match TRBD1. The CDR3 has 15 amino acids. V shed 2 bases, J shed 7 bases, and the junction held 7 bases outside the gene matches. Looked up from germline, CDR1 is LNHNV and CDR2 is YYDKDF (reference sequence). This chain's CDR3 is CATSRSGGAGQPQHF. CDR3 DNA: TGTGCCACCAGCAGATCAGGGGGCGCAGGGCAGCCCCAGCATTTT.

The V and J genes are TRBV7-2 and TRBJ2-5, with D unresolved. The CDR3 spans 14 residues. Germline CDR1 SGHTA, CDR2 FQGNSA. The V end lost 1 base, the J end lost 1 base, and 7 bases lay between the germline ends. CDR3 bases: TGTGCCAGCAGCTTAGGGCTACGCCAAGAGACCCAGTACTTC. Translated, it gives CASSLGLRQETQYF.

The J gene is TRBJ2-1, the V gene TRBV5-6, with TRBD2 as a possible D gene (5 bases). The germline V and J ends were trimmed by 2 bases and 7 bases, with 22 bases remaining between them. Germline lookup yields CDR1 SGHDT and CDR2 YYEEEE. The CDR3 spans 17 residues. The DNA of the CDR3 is TGTGCCAGCAGCTTATCGGGAACCCCCGGGTCGGGTAATGAGCAGTTCTTC. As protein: CASSLSGTPGSGNEQFF.

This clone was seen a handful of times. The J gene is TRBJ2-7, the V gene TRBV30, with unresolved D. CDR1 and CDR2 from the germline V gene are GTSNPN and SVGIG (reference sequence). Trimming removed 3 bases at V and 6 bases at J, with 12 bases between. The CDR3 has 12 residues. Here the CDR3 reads CAWSEARTEQYF. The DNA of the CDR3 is TGTGCCTGGAGCGAAGCCCGCACCGAGCAGTACTTC.